The rows below give T cell receptor beta chains drawn from one sample of a study of Ad26.COV2.S vaccination and SARS-CoV-2 variants. Profiling relied on immunoSEQ multiplex PCR, and the TCRdb table lists in-frame clones only, not all of them. Of hundreds of thousands of clones listed, roughly 90% are singletons. The sample in question was peripheral blood, obtained in a trial of Ad26.COV2.S vaccine versus placebo. All receptors come from a person aged 18-65 years who received the Ad26.COV2.S COVID-19 vaccine or a placebo. The CDR3 runs from the conserved cysteine through the conserved F or W. Fields, in order: J gene, V gene, CDR3 length, D gene, clone size, CDR3 DNA, CDR3 protein. The D gene is left open where the match is weak. Clone size is not always given. Where it is, it says once, few, many or a class for expanded clones.

>TRBJ2-6|TRBV28|17|TRBD1|.
TGTGCCAGCAGTCCGACAGGGCCTCCCTCTGGGGCCAACGTCCTGACTTTC
CASSPTGPPSGANVLTF
>TRBJ2-3|TRBV3-1/TRBV3-2|17|.|.
TGTGCCAGCAGCCACCGAGGTCCGGGACGGATAACAGATACGCAGTATTTT
CASSHRGPGRITDTQYF
>TRBJ2-7|TRBV6-6|15|TRBD1|.
TGTGCCAGCAGTTACTTCGGACAGGGGGCCGCGGAGCAGTACTTC
CASSYFGQGAAEQYF
>TRBJ2-2|TRBV6-1|15|.|.
TGTGCCAGCAGTGAAGCGTTGTGGGTCGCCGGGGAGCTGTTTTTT
CASSEALWVAGELFF
>TRBJ2-7|TRBV20-1|11|.|.
TGCAGTGCTACCTGGGCCTACGAGCAGTACTTC
CSATWAYEQYF
>TRBJ1-1|TRBV5-1|15|.|few
TGCGCCAGCAGCTTGTTTTTAGGAGAGAACACTGAAGCTTTCTTT
CASSLFLGENTEAFF
>TRBJ1-2|TRBV7-2|14|.|.
TGTGCCAGCAGCTCTAGGGGCCTTTCCTATGGCTACACCTTC
CASSSRGLSYGYTF
>TRBJ1-1|TRBV28|14|.|.
TGTGCCAGCAGTTTGGAGGGGATAGGGACTGAAGCTTTCTTT
CASSLEGIGTEAFF
>TRBJ1-1|TRBV9|15|.|.
TGTGCCAGCAGCGTAGAGCCAGGGCTGAACACTGAAGCTTTCTTT
CASSVEPGLNTEAFF
>TRBJ2-1|TRBV5-1|15|TRBD2|.
TGCGCCAGCAGCTTAGCGGGGAGCTCCTACAATGAGCAGTTCTTC
CASSLAGSSYNEQFF
>TRBJ1-5|TRBV29-1|16|TRBD1|.
TGCAGCGTTGCTGATGCCGGGACAGGACCCAATCAGCCCCAGCATTTT
CSVADAGTGPNQPQHF
>TRBJ2-2|TRBV2|14|TRBD2|.
TGTGCCAGCAGCCAGGGACTAGCCGCTGGGGAGCTGTTTTTT
CASSQGLAAGELFF
>TRBJ2-5|TRBV21-1|18|.|.
TGTGCCAGCAGCAAAGGCGGGGGGACAGACGGGTACCAAGAGACCCAGTACTTC
CASSKGGGTDGYQETQYF
>TRBJ2-3|TRBV15|15|.|.
TGTGCCACCAGCACCGGAGGCGGAGGAACAGATACGCAGTATTTT
CATSTGGGGTDTQYF
>TRBJ1-6|TRBV4-1|14|.|once
TGCGCCAGCAGCCAAGCCAGAATCAATTCACCCCTCCACTTT
CASSQARINSPLHF
>TRBJ2-7|TRBV29-1|14|TRBD1|.
TGCAGCGTTGTAAACAGGGGGATCGTCAACGAGCAGTACTTC
CSVVNRGIVNEQYF
>TRBJ2-2|TRBV9|16|TRBD1|.
TGTGCCAGCAGCGTAGCAGGGGGCGAGGAGACCGGGGAGCTGTTTTTT
CASSVAGGEETGELFF
>TRBJ1-5|TRBV2|13|TRBD1|.
TGTGCCAGCAGTGAAGTAGAGACAGGGGCCCAGCATTTT
CASSEVETGAQHF
>TRBJ2-7|TRBV10-3|15|.|.
TGTGCCATCAGTGGTCACAGGGAAAACTCCTACGAGCAGTACTTC
CAISGHRENSYEQYF
>TRBJ1-1|TRBV4-1|13|.|.
TGCGCCAGCAGCAAGACCGTCGCGACTGAAGCTTTCTTT
CASSKTVATEAFF
>TRBJ2-2|TRBV7-9|15|TRBD2|.
TGTGCCAGCAGCTTAAGCGGGAGGGCCACCGGGGAGCTGTTTTTT
CASSLSGRATGELFF
>TRBJ1-5|TRBV19|14|.|.
TGTGCCAGTAGGGCAGAAAATAGCAATCAGCCCCAGCATTTT
CASRAENSNQPQHF
>TRBJ1-2|TRBV5-6|12|.|once
TGTGCCAGCAGCGTGACAGACTATGGCTACACCTTC
CASSVTDYGYTF
>TRBJ2-7|TRBV5-5|12|.|.
TGTGCCAGCAGCTTGGGGGGGTCCGAGCAGTACTTC
CASSLGGSEQYF
>TRBJ2-3|TRBV7-9|14|TRBD1|.
TGTGCCATCAACCGGGACAGGGGGGTAGATACGCAGTATTTT
CAINRDRGVDTQYF
>TRBJ2-1|TRBV19|15|TRBD2|.
TGTGCCAGTAGTCCAGGGGGTAGCGGGAGTATAGAGCAGTTCTTC
CASSPGGSGSIEQFF
>TRBJ2-1|TRBV15|15|.|.
TGTGCCACCAGCAGAGGGAGAGGGGGGTTCAATGAGCAGTTCTTC
CATSRGRGGFNEQFF
>TRBJ1-6|TRBV5-1|14|.|once
TGCGCCAGCAGCTTGTCTGTGGGGAACTCACCCCTCCACTTT
CASSLSVGNSPLHF
>TRBJ1-4|TRBV11-2|15|TRBD1|few
TGTGCCAGCAGCCGCTGGACAGGGGGAAGTGAAAAACTGTTTTTT
CASSRWTGGSEKLFF
>TRBJ1-1|TRBV19|15|.|few
TGTGCCAGTAGTATCCAGGGGCCCATGAACACTGAAGCTTTCTTT
CASSIQGPMNTEAFF
>TRBJ2-7|TRBV7-6|13|.|.
TGTGCCAGCAGCCGGTCGGACTGGGACGAGCAGTACTTC
CASSRSDWDEQYF
>TRBJ1-1|TRBV10-3|13|.|.
TGTGCCATCAGTGACAGGGAAAGTACTGAAGCTTTCTTT
CAISDRESTEAFF
>TRBJ2-7|TRBV3-1/TRBV3-2|16|TRBD1|.
TGTGCCAGCAGCCAAGTCGCAGGGGGAACCCCCTACGAGCAGTACTTC
CASSQVAGGTPYEQYF
>TRBJ1-1|TRBV30|14|TRBD1|.
TGTGCCTGGAGTCCCGGGACAGGGGTCGGGAGGGCTTTCTTT
CAWSPGTGVGRAFF
>TRBJ1-1|TRBV27|13|.|.
TGTGCCAGCAGTTTAAGGGAGAACACTGAAGCTTTCTTT
CASSLRENTEAFF
>TRBJ2-5|TRBV7-2|14|TRBD1|.
TGTGCCAGCAGCACGTGGGACAGCCAAGAGACCCAGTACTTC
CASSTWDSQETQYF
>TRBJ1-4|TRBV12-3/TRBV12-4|12|.|.
TGTGCCAGCGCACAGTATAATGAAAAACTGTTTTTT
CASAQYNEKLFF
>TRBJ2-1|TRBV4-1|17|TRBD1|.
TGCGCCAGCAGCCTTATCCTAGACAGGGTTGCTCACAATGAGCAGTTCTTC
CASSLILDRVAHNEQFF
>TRBJ2-1|TRBV7-9|17|TRBD2|.
TGTGCCAGCAGCAGAGGGACTAGCGGGAGCTCCTACAATGAGCAGTTCTTC
CASSRGTSGSSYNEQFF
>TRBJ2-5|TRBV18|12|.|once
TGTGCCAGCTCACCAAGAGGTGAGACCCAGTACTTC
CASSPRGETQYF
>TRBJ2-1|TRBV5-1|16|TRBD2|.
TGCGCCAGCAGCTTGGTACCGGGAGGGTCTTACAATGAGCAGTTCTTC
CASSLVPGGSYNEQFF
>TRBJ2-2|TRBV5-1|15|.|.
TGCGCCAGCAGCTTGGAGGGGTTATCGGCCGGGGAGCTGTTTTTT
CASSLEGLSAGELFF
>TRBJ2-7|TRBV19|15|.|.
TGTGCCAGTAGTGCGGGGGCCGGCCCGGCCTACGAGCAGTACTTC
CASSAGAGPAYEQYF
>TRBJ2-1|TRBV2|12|.|.
TGTGCCAGCAGTGCCACAGACAATGAGCAGTTCTTC
CASSATDNEQFF
>TRBJ2-5|TRBV18|15|.|.
TGTGCCAGCTCACCATGGCAGGGTCACCGAGAGACCCAGTACTTC
CASSPWQGHRETQYF
>TRBJ1-5|TRBV4-2|14|.|once
TGTGCCAGCAGCCACAACCCGAGCAGTCAGCCCCAGCATTTT
CASSHNPSSQPQHF
>TRBJ2-1|TRBV10-1|13|TRBD1|.
TGCGCCAGCAGAGACGGACAGGGCGGTGAGCAGTTCTTC
CASRDGQGGEQFF
>TRBJ2-2|TRBV6-5|15|.|.
TGTGCCAGCAGTACCGGACAGTACAGCACCGGGGAGCTGTTTTTT
CASSTGQYSTGELFF
>TRBJ1-4|TRBV9|15|.|.
TGTGCCAGCAGCGTAGGCACGGGGGCCGATGAAAAACTGTTTTTT
CASSVGTGADEKLFF
>TRBJ1-1|TRBV4-1|16|.|few
TGCGCCAGCAGCCAAGATACGCCAGGGGTGAACACTGAAGCTTTCTTT
CASSQDTPGVNTEAFF
>TRBJ2-2|TRBV9|13|.|.
TGTGCCAGCAGCGTAGTATGGGCCGGGGAGCTGTTTTTT
CASSVVWAGELFF
>TRBJ1-4|TRBV3-1/TRBV3-2|13|.|.
TGTGCCAGCAGCCAAGGGAGGGGGGAAAAACTGTTTTTT
CASSQGRGEKLFF